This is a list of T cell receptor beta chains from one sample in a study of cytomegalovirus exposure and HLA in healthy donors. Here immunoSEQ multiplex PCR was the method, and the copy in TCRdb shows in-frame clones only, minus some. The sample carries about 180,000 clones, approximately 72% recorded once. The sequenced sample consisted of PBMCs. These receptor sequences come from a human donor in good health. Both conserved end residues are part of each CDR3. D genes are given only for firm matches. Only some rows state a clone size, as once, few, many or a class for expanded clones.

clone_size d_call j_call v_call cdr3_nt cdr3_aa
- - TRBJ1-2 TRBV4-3 TGCGCCAGCAGCCGAACGAACACAGGGCAAGGTGGCTACACCTTC CASSRTNTGQGGYTF
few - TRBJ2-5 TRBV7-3 TGTGCCAGCAGCCTTTGGCCGGGACAAGAGACCCAGTACTTC CASSLWPGQETQYF
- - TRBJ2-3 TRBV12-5 TGTGCTAGTGGTTTGGACCGAGCTGATACGCAGTATTTT CASGLDRADTQYF
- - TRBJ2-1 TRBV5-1 TGCGCCAGCAGCTTGTCCGCAGGGTCCTTCAATGAGCAGTTCTTC CASSLSAGSFNEQFF
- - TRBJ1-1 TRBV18 TGTGCCAGCTCCCGATCGATTGGGGAGGGAGCAAACACTGAAGCTTTCTTT CASSRSIGEGANTEAFF
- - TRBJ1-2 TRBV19 TGTGCCAGTAGTATAGATGGAGGGGATGGTGGCTACACCTTC CASSIDGGDGGYTF
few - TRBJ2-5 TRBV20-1 TGCAGTGCTAGCACACAAGAGACCCAGTACTTC CSASTQETQYF
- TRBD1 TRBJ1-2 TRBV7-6 TGTGCCAGCAGCCCCGGGACAGGGGGCGCCCGGGGCTACACCTTC CASSPGTGGARGYTF
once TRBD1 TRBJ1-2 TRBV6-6 TGTGCCAGCAGCCGACCCCGCAGCGACAGGGGAGCTGGCTACACCTTC CASSRPRSDRGAGYTF
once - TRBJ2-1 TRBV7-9 TGTGCCAGCAGCTCCCGACAGGAGAGGTTCTTC CASSSRQERFF
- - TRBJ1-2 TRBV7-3 TGTGCCAGCACCATTCTACAGGGCTATGGCTACACCTTC CASTILQGYGYTF
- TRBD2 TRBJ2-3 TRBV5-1 TGCGCCAGCAGCTCTCCTAGCGGGGGGGCCGTGAATACGCAGTATTTT CASSSPSGGAVNTQYF
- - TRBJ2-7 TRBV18 TGTGCCAGCTCACCGTCTCCCCAGCGACCCTCCTACGAGCAGTACTTC CASSPSPQRPSYEQYF
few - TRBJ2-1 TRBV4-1 TGCGCCAGCAGCCAAGCCTGGGAGGAGGGCTCCTACAATGAGCAGTTCTTC CASSQAWEEGSYNEQFF
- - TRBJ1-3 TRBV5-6 TGTGCCAGCAGCAAATACAGGAACCTGGCTGGAAACACCATATATTTT CASSKYRNLAGNTIYF
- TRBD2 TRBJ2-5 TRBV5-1 TGCGCCAGCAGCTTGGGGATAGCGGGGGCCCAAGAGACCCAGTACTTC CASSLGIAGAQETQYF
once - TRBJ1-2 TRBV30 TGTGCCTGGAGTCGCCCCGGACACTACTATGGCTACACCTTC CAWSRPGHYYGYTF
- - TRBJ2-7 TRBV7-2 TGTGCCAGCAGCCCGGAGACAGGTCTCCACTACGAGCAGTACTTC CASSPETGLHYEQYF
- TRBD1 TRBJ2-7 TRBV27 TGTGCCAGCAGTTTATTAGGGGACAGGGTGTTCGAGCAGTACTTC CASSLLGDRVFEQYF
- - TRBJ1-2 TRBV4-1 TGCGCCAGCAGCCAAGGGGGCCATGGCTACACCTTC CASSQGGHGYTF
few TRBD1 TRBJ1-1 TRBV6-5 TGTGCCAGCAGGACAGGGGGTCAGGCAGCTTTCTTT CASRTGGQAAFF
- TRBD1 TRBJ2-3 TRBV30 TGTGCCTGGAGTAGGGACAGGGGTGTTTCAGATACGCAGTATTTT CAWSRDRGVSDTQYF
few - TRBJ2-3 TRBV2 TGTGCCAGCAGTGAATGGGTTGGGACTCGTCAGAATACGCAGTATTTT CASSEWVGTRQNTQYF
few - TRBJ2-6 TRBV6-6 TGTGCCAGCAGTTCCCTACAGGTCTCTGGGGCCAACGTCCTGACTTTC CASSSLQVSGANVLTF
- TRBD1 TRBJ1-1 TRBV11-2 TGTGCCAGCAGCGCCGGGACAGGGTGGAACACTGAAGCTTTCTTT CASSAGTGWNTEAFF
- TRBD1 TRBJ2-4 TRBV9 TGTGCCAGCAGCGTGGGGGAACAGGGGGCGGGGAACATTCAGTACTTC CASSVGEQGAGNIQYF
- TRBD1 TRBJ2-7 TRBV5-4 TGTGCCAGCAGCTTGGGGCCAGGACAGGGGTTTATAGACGAGCAGTACTTC CASSLGPGQGFIDEQYF
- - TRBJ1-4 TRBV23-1 TGCGCCAGCAGTCCGGGTCGCTACACGGTGGAAAAACTGTTTTTT CASSPGRYTVEKLFF
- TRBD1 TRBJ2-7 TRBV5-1 TGCGCCAGCAGCTCTTGGCGACAGGGGAATTACGAGCAGTACTTC CASSSWRQGNYEQYF
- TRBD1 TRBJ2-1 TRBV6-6 TGTGCCAGCAGTTTCCGACAGGGTGGAAATGAGCAGTTCTTC CASSFRQGGNEQFF
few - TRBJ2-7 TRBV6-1 TGTGCCAGCAGTGAACCATCGCTTCAGGGGATCCACTTC CASSEPSLQGIHF
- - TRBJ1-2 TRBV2 TGTGCCAGCAGTGCGCGGGGAGCTAACTATGGCTACACCTTC CASSARGANYGYTF
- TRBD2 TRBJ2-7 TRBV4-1 TGCGCCAGCAGCCAAGACCGCGGCGGGAGCCGTTCCGAGCAGTACTTC CASSQDRGGSRSEQYF
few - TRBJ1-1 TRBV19 TGTGCCAGTAGTACAGGAATGAACACTGAAGCTTTCTTT CASSTGMNTEAFF
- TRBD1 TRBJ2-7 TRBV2 TGTGCCAGCGTTACAGGGGGGTACGAGCAGTACTTC CASVTGGYEQYF
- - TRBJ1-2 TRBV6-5 TGTGCCAGCAGTTCCAGAGGAACTTATGGCTACACCTTC CASSSRGTYGYTF
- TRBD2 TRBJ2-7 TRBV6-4 TGTGCCAGCAGTGATCCCCAACGAGCGGGGGGGCCCGGTGTAGGGGACGAGCAGTACTTC CASSDPQRAGGPGVGDEQYF
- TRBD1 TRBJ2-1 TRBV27 TGTGCCAGCTCCCTAACGGGACAGGGGACGAACAGTGAGCAGTTCTTC CASSLTGQGTNSEQFF
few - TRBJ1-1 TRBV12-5 TGTGCTAGCTTGCGTGCCACTGAAGCTTTCTTT CASLRATEAFF
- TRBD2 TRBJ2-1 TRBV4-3 TGCGCCAGCAGCCAAGATACGGGAGCGGGGGGGCGATTCTACAATGAGCAGTTCTTC CASSQDTGAGGRFYNEQFF
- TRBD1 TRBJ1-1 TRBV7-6 TGTGCCAGCAGCCCACCCGGCGGATTAGGGGGCGGAGTGAGGGTCACTGAAGCTTTCTTT CASSPPGGLGGGVRVTEAFF
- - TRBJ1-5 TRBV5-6 TGTGCCAGCAGCTCATCATATCAGCCCCAGCATTTT CASSSSYQPQHF
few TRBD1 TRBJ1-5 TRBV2 TGTGCCAGCAGTGCGGGACAGTATAGCAATCAGCCCCAGCATTTT CASSAGQYSNQPQHF
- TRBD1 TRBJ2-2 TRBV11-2 TGTGCCAGCAGCCCGTCGACAGGGGGTAGAGCGGGGGAGCTGTTTTTT CASSPSTGGRAGELFF
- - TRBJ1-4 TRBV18 TGTGCCAGCCGACTATCTGCTAATGAAAAACTGTTTTTT CASRLSANEKLFF
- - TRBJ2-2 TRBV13 TGTGCCAGCAGCTTAGAACGGGGGGCAAACACCGGGGAGCTGTTTTTT CASSLERGANTGELFF
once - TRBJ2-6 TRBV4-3 TGCGCCAGCAGCCAAGATTGGGGGCCCTGGGCCAACGTCCTGACTTTC CASSQDWGPWANVLTF
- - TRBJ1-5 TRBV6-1 TGTGCCAGCAGCCTAAGTGGTCAGCCCCAGCATTTT CASSLSGQPQHF
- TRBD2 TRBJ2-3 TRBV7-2 TGTGCCAGCAGGGTAGCGGGGGGGCGCACAGATACGCAGTATTTT CASRVAGGRTDTQYF
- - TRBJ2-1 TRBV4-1 TGCGCCAGCAGCCAAGATCGGGGTAGACAGGTAGGCAATGAGCAGTTCTTC CASSQDRGRQVGNEQFF
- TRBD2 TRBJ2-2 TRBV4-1 TGCGCCAGCAGCCAAACTAGCGGGGGGGACGGCACCGGGGAGCTGTTTTTT CASSQTSGGDGTGELFF
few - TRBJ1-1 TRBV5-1 TGCGCCAGCAGCCAAGGGGGATCTGAAGCTTTCTTT CASSQGGSEAFF
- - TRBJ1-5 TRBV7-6 TGTGCCAGCAGCTTAGTGGGGGGTGATCAGCCCCAGCATTTT CASSLVGGDQPQHF
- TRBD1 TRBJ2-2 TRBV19 TGTGCCAGTAGTATCTGGACAGGGGACGGGGAGCTGTTTTTT CASSIWTGDGELFF
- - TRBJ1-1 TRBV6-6 TGTGCCACCCACCGGGGTGGGAACACTGAAGCTTTCTTT CATHRGGNTEAFF
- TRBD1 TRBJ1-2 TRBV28 TGTGCCAGCACCGGGGACAGGGTGAACTATGGCTACACCTTC CASTGDRVNYGYTF
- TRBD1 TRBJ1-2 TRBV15 TGTGCCACCAGCAAAGACAGGGTTAATAACTATGGCTACACCTTC CATSKDRVNNYGYTF